The sequence of this T cell receptor beta chain was determined in a study of low-dose radiotherapy and immunotherapy resistance in tumors. Study-wide background: On an every-two-weeks schedule, patients received intravenous nivolumab 240 mg, along with ipilimumab 1 mg/kg every six weeks. Cyclophosphamide infusions of 200 mg/m2 came every two weeks, one day before radiation-immunotherapy.

The germline CDR1 and CDR2 sequences are SGHNT and YENEEA. V trimming: 2 bases; J trimming: 3 bases; junction bases outside the gene matches: 10. This CDR3 is built from 17 residues. Time point given: before trial treatment. Patients deemed eligible presented with advanced solid tumors lacking tumor-infiltrating lymphocytes. cDNA synthesis used a TRAV/TRBV-specific primer set for both chains. Using a constant-region primer together with a V-primer adapter, TCRs were subjected to approximately 20 PCR cycles of amplification. TCRdb reprocessed the reads via MiXCR and lists one record per CDR3 protein. Here the sample spans around 76,000 distinct CDR3 sequences, 31% being singletons.

Material: PBMCs, obtained before treatment. The clonotype originates from a female donor with ovarian cancer. The chain has TRBV11-3 and TRBJ2-7, with TRBD2 matching over 10 bases. CDR3: CASSLIGLAETGYEQYF. In DNA form, the CDR3 reads TGTGCCAGCAGCTTAATCGGACTAGCGGAGACAGGCTACGAGCAGTACTTC.